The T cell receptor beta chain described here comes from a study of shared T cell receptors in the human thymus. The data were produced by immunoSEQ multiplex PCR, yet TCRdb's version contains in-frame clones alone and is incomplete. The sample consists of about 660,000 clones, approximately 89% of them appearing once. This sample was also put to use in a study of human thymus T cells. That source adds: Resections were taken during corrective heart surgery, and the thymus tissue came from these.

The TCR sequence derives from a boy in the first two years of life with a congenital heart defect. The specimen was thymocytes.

CDR3 coding DNA: TGTGCCAGCAGCTTAGTAGGTGGGCCCTCTGGAAACACCATATATTTT. The encoded protein is CASSLVGGPSGNTIYF. The chain has TRBV7-2 and TRBJ1-3; no firm D call. The germline CDR1 and CDR2 sequences are SGHTA and FQGNSA. The germline V and J ends were trimmed by 1 base and 0 bases, with 10 bases remaining between them. CDR3 size: 16 residues.